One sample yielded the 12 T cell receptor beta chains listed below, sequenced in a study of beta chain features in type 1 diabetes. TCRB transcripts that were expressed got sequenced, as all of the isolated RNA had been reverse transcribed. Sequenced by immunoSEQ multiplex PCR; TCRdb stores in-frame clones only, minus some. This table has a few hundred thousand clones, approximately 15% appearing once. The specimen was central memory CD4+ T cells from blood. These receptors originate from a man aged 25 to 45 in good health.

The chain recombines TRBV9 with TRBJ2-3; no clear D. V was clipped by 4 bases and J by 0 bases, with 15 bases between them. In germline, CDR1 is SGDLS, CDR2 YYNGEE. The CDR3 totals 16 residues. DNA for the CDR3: TGTGCCAGCAGCCCAAAAGGACGAACTAGCACAGATACGCAGTATTTT. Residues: CASSPKGRTSTDTQYF.

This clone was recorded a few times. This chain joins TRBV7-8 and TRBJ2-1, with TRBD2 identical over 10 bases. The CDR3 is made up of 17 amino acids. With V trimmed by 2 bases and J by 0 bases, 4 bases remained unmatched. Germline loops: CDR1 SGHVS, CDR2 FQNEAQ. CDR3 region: CASSLIGLAASYNEQFF. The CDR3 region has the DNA TGTGCCAGCAGCTTAATCGGACTAGCGGCCTCCTACAATGAGCAGTTCTTC. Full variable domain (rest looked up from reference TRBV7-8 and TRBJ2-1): GAGVSQSPRYKVAKRGQDVALRCDPISGHVSLFWYQQALGQGPEFLTYFQNEAQLDKSGLPSDRFFAERPEGSVSTLKIQRTQQEDSAVYLCASSLIGLAASYNEQFFGPGTRLTVL.

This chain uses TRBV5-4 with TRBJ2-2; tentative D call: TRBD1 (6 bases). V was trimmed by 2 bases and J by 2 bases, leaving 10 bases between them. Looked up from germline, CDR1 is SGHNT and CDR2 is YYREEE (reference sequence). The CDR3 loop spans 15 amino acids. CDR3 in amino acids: CASSFRDTNTGELFF. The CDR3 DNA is TGTGCCAGCAGCTTTCGGGACACCAACACCGGGGAGCTGTTTTTT.

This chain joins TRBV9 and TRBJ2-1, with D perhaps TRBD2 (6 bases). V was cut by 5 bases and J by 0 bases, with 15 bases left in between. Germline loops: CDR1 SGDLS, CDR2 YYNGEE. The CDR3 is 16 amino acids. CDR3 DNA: TGTGCCAGCAGTAAGTGGGGGGTATCCTCCTACAATGAGCAGTTCTTC. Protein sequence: CASSKWGVSSYNEQFF. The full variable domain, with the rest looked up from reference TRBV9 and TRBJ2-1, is DSGVTQTPKHLITATGQRVTLRCSPRSGDLSVYWYQQSLDQGLQFLIQYYNGEERAKGNILERFSAQQFPDLHSELNLSSLELGDSALYFCASSKWGVSSYNEQFFGPGTRLTVL.

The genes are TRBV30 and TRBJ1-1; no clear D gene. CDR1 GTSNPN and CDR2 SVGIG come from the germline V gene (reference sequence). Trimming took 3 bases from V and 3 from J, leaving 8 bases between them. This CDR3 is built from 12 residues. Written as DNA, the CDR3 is TGTGCCTGGAGAAGGAGAGACACTGAAGCTTTCTTT. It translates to CAWRRRDTEAFF.

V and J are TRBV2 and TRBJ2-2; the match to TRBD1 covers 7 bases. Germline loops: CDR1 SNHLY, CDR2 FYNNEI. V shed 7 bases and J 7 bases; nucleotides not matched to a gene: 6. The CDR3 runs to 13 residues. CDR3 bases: TGTGCCAGCATAGACAGGGAAGTCGGGGAGCTGTTTTTT. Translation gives CASIDREVGELFF.

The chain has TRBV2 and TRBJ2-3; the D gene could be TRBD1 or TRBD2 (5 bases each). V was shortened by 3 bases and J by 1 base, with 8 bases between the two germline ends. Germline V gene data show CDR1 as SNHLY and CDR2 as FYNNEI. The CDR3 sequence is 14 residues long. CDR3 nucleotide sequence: TGTGCCAGCAGTGAGGTGGGGGGCACAGATACGCAGTATTTT. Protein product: CASSEVGGTDTQYF. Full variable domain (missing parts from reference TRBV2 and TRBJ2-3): EPEVTQTPSHQVTQMGQEVILRCVPISNHLYFYWYRQILGQKVEFLVSFYNNEISEKSEIFDDQFSVERPDGSNFTLKIRSTKLEDSAMYFCASSEVGGTDTQYFGPGTRLTVL.

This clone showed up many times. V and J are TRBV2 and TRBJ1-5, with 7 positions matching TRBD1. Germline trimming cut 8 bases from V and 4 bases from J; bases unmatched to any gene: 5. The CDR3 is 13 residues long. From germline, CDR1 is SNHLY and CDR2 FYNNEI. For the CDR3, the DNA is TGTGCCAGCGGTGGACAGGCGAATCAGCCCCAGCATTTT. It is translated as CASGGQANQPQHF.

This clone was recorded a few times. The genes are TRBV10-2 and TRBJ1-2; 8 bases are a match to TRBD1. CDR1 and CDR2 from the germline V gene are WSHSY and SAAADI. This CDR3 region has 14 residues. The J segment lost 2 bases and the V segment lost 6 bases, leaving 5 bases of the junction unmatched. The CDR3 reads CASRPGQGNYGYTF. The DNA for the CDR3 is TGCGCCAGCAGACCCGGACAGGGAAACTATGGCTACACCTTC.

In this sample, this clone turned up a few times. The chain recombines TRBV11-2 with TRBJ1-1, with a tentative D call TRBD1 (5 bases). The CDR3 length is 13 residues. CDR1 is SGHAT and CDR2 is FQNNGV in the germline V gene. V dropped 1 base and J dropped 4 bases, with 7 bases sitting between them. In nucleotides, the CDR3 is TGTGCCAGCAGCTTAGGACAGTTCACTGAAGCTTTCTTT. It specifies CASSLGQFTEAFF. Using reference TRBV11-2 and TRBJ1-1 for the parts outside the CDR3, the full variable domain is EAGVAQSPRYKIIEKRQSVAFWCNPISGHATLYWYQQILGQGPKLLIQFQNNGVVDDSQLPKDRFSAERLKGVDSTLKIQPAKLEDSAVYLCASSLGQFTEAFFGQGTRLTVV.

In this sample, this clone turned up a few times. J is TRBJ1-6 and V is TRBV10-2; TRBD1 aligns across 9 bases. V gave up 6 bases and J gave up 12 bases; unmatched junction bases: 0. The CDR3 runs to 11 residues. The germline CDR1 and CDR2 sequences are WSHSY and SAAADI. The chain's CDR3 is CASRTGGPLHF. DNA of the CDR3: TGCGCCAGCAGGACAGGGGGACCCCTCCACTTT.

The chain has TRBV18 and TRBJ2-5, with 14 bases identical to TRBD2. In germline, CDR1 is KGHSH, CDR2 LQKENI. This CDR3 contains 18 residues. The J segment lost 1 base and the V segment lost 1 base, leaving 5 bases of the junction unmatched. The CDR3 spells CASSPLIGLAGGQETQYF. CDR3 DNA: TGTGCCAGCTCACCACTGATCGGACTAGCGGGGGGCCAAGAGACCCAGTACTTC.